This T cell receptor beta chain was identified during a study of shared clonotypes between healthy human individuals. On the study more broadly: The donors, a couple of women and three men, were aged 18 to 49. General study results and limits: For naive CD4 cells, around 5% of clonotypes were shared across a few donors. Clonotypes shared by all four sorted-subset donors had higher generation probabilities than non-shared clonotypes.

Of note for this clone: Its antigen is not identified.

This CDR3 comprises 18 residues. The V gene's germline CDR1 is SGHNT and CDR2 YYREEE (reference sequence). With V trimmed by 3 bases and J by 5 bases, 18 bases remained unmatched. Deep was the level at which the assay was run. Assay: immunoSEQ multiplex PCR; the TCRdb copy retains only in-frame clones and omits some. The repertoire holds 1.5 million to 1.9 million clones, with around 98% as singletons. This chain joins TRBV5-4 and TRBJ1-1; 8 bases line up with TRBD1. The sequencing sample was made of naive CD4+ T cells sorted from blood. Subset reported: CD45RA+ positively selected. The source of this sequence is a man aged 25-45 years in good health. This CDR3 is CASSSYPGQAIVGTEAFF. The CDR3 DNA reads as TGTGCCAGCAGCTCGTATCCGGGACAGGCGATAGTAGGGACTGAAGCTTTCTTT.